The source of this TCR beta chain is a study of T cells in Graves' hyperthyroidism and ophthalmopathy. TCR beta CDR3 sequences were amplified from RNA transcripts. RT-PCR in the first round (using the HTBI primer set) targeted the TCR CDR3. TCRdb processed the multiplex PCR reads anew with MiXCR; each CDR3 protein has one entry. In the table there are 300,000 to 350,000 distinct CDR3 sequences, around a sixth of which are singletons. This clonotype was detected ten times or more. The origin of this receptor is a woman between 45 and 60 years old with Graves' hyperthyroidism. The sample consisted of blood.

The CDR3 DNA follows: TGTGCCAGCAGCCAAGATTTTACGACATCTAGCACAGATACGCAGTATTTT. Translation: CASSQDFTTSSTDTQYF. J is TRBJ2-3 and V is TRBV3-1; D call uncertain. Trimming cost V 0 bases and J 0 bases, with 13 bases left between them. Germline CDR1 reads LGHDT; CDR2 reads YNNKEL (reference sequence). This CDR3 is 17 amino acids long.